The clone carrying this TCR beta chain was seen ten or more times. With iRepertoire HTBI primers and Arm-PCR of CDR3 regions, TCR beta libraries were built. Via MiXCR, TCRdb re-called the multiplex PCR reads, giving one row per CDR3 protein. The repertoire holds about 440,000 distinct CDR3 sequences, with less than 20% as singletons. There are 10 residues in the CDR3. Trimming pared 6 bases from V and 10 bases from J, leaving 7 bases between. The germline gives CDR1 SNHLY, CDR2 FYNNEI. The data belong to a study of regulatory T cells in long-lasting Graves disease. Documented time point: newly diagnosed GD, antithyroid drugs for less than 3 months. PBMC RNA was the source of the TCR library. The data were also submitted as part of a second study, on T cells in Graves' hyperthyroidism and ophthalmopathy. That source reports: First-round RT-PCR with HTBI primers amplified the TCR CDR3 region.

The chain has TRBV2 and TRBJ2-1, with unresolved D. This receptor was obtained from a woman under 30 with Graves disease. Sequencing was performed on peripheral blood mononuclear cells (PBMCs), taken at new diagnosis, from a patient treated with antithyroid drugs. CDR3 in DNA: TGTGCCAGCAGGGTCCAAGAGCAGTTCTTC. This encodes CASRVQEQFF.